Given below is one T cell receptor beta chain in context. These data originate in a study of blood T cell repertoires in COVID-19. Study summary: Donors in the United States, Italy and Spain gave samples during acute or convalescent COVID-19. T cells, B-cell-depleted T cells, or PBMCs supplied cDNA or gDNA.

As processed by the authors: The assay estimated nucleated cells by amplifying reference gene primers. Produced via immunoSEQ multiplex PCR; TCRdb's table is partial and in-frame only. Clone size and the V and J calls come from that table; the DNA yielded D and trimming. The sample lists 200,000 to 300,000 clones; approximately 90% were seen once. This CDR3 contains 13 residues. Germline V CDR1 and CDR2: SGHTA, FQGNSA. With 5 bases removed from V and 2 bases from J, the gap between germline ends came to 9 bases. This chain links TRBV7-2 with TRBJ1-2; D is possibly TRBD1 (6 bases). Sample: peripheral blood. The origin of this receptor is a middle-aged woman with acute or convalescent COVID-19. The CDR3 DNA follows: TGTGCCAGCAGCCGGACAGTCAACTATGGCTACACCTTC. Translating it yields CASSRTVNYGYTF.